The source of this TCR beta chain is a study of blood T cell repertoires in COVID-19 (dated by TCRdb to the early 2020s). Study-wide context: Samples from collaborators originated in the United States, Italy and Spain and spanned both the acute and convalescent phases of COVID-19. Subjects who had been exposed to COVID-19, were actively infected with it, or had recovered from it provided the deeply sampled blood TCRbeta repertoires that made up the dataset. Where available, HLA class I and class II types were obtained from metadata supplied by the sample provider rather than from assay-based typing. The repertoires were released in a freely available public database intended as a resource for research on the immune response to SARS-CoV-2. The sample metadata nearly always contained a de-identified subject ID, COVID-19 status, age in years and sex. The prospective study material was composed of cDNA or gDNA derived from T cells, B-cell-depleted T cells, or PBMCs. The samples were drawn from two sources: the first 160 participants of the ongoing ImmuneRACE study, and approximately 1,300 subjects contributed by 6 global collaborators. What the authors observed across the whole study: How much clinical and demographic metadata was included differed by source and by participant, and the metadata was provided uncurated.

Participants in the prospective study were aged roughly 18 to 90 years, lived in 20 to 30 United States geographic areas, and enrolled through a virtual design. In the prospective study, participants were assigned to cohorts based on the clinical history participants reported in a screening survey and a study questionnaire. For ImmuneRACE Cohort 3, a participant was defined as recovered based on two consecutive negative NP/OP PCR tests, clearance by a healthcare professional, or resolution of symptoms. In the prospective study, whole blood, serum and a nasopharyngeal or oropharyngeal swab were collected from each participant by mobile phlebotomists. Over an approximately two-month period, participants in the prospective study had the option of providing additional blood draws and questionnaires. Before DNA extraction, prospective study blood samples were shipped either frozen or at room temperature.

The immunoSEQ Assay, a bias-controlled multiplex PCR, was used to amplify TCRbeta CDR3 regions from genomic DNA. The paper's processing steps were these. The number of nucleated cells in each sample was estimated from the amplification of reference gene primers within the assay. To quantify the absolute abundance of each unique TCRbeta CDR3 rearrangement, sequence reads were collapsed and filtered. For each sample, productive Simpson clonality was calculated by taking the square root of Simpson's diversity index across productive rearrangements. This is the immuneACCESS table as TCRdb keeps it, with only in-frame sequences that have V and J called. A part of the clones is gone; compared with another copy, unresolved V genes explain less than half, and the rest is unexplained. Clone size and the V and J calls come from that table; the DNA yielded D and trimming. In all, the sample holds approximately 440,000 clones, and about 90% of those were seen once. Clones ranked in the top ten supply less than 0.75% of the sample.

Deletion took 6 bases off V and 4 bases off J, with a span of 12 bases between the germline ends. CDR1 KGHSH and CDR2 LQKENI were looked up in the germline V gene. There are 14 amino acids in the CDR3, from cysteine to phenylalanine inclusive. Only the CDR3 part of the read is kept: 42 bases, read in frame from the first base. As to this clone: There is no known antigen for this receptor. Within one base of it there is no much larger clone, and no base qualities were kept.

The clonotype was recovered from a man aged 18-30 years who had recovered from COVID-19. The sample taken for sequencing was PBMCs or T cells enriched from blood (not recorded which). The chain couples TRBV18 to TRBJ2-2; TRBD1 might be the D gene, on 7 matching bases. The DNA sequence is TGTGCCAGCTCTGTCCAGGGGGGCACCGGGGAGCTGTTTTTT. The translation is CASSVQGGTGELFF.